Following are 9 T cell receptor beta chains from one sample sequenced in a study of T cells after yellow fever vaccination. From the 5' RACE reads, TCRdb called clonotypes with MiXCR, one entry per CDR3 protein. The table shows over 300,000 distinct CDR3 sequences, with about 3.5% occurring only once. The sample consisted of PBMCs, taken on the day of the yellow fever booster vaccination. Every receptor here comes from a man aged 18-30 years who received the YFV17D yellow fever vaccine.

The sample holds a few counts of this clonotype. The CDR3 reads CASSFGTAIEMNTEAFF. Here the CDR3 DNA reads TGTGCCAGCAGCTTCGGGACAGCCATTGAGATGAACACTGAAGCTTTCTTT. The chain uses TRBV7-2 and TRBJ1-1; 7 nucleotides agree with TRBD1. Germline CDR1 and CDR2: SGHTA and FQGNSA. The V and J ends lost 3 bases and 0 bases, in that order; junction bases with no gene match: 10. The CDR3 consists of 17 residues.

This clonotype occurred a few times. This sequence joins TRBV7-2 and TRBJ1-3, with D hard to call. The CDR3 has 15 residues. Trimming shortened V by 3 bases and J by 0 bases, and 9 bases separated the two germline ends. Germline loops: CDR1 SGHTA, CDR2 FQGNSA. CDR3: CASSFSRNSGNTIYF. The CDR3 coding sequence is TGTGCCAGCAGCTTTTCACGGAACTCTGGAAACACCATATATTTT.

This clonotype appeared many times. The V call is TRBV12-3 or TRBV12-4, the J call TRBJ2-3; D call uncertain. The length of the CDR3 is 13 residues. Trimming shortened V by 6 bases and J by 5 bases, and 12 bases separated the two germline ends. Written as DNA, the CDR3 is TGTGCCAGCAGCCACCTACTGGGAGATACGCAGTATTTT. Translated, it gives CASSHLLGDTQYF.

Written as DNA, the CDR3 is TGTGCCAGCAGCGGATATGGCTACACCTTC. Residues: CASSGYGYTF. This sequence joins TRBV25-1 and TRBJ1-2; D uncertain. Germline CDR1 and CDR2: MGHDK and SYGVNS. The CDR3 contains 10 residues. V was cut by 6 bases and J by 5 bases, with 4 bases left in between.

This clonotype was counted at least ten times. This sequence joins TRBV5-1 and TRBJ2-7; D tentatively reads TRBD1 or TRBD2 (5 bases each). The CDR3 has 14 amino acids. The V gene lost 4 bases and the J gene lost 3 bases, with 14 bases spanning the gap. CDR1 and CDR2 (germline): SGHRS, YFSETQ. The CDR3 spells CASSPRDGVYEQYF. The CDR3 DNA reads TGCGCCAGCAGCCCCCGGGACGGGGTCTACGAGCAGTACTTC.

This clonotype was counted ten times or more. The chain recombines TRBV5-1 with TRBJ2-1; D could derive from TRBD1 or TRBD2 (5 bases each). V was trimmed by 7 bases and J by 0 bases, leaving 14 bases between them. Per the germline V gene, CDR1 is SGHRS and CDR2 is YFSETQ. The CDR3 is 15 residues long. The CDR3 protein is CASRGQRSSYNEQFF. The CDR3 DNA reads TGCGCCAGCCGGGGCCAGCGGAGCTCCTACAATGAGCAGTTCTTC.

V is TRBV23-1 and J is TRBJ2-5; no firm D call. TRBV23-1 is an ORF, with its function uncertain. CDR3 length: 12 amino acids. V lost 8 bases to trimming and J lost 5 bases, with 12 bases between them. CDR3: CASGLTAETQYF. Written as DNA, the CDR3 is TGCGCCAGCGGCCTCACGGCTGAGACCCAGTACTTC.

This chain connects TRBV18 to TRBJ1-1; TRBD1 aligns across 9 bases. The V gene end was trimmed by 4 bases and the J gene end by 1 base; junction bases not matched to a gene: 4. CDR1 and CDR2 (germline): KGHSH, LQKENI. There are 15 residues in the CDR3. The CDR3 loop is CASSHSGQGNTEAFF. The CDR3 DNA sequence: TGTGCCAGCTCACACTCGGGACAGGGGAACACTGAAGCTTTCTTT.

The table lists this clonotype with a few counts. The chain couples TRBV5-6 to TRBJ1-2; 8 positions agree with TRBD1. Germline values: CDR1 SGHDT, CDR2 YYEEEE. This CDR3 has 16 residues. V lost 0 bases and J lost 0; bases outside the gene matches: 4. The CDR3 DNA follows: TGTGCCAGCAGCTTGGGGACAGGGTTAGCTAACTATGGCTACACCTTC. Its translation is CASSLGTGLANYGYTF.